This TCR beta chain was identified during a study of beta chain features in type 1 diabetes. As every portion of the isolated RNA was reverse transcribed, the sequencing read expressed TCRB transcripts. The repertoire was sequenced with immunoSEQ multiplex PCR; TCRdb's copy has only in-frame clones and lacks some. The top ten hold 0.08% to 0.095% of the sample, which has about 230,000 clones, under 20% seen once. V trimming: 4 bases; J trimming: 0 bases; junction bases outside the gene matches: 18. This CDR3 is built from 21 residues. Per germline, CDR1 SGDLS and CDR2 YYNGEE. This clone was seen a handful of times. Its antigen is as yet unknown. Averaging around 110 mL, one heparinised blood draw came from each individual donor. Via CD45RO/CCR7/CD25/CD127/CD95/CD27, cells of the CD4+ naive, central memory, regulatory and stem cell-like memory subsets were sorted. Notes on the study in general: At VDJ recombination sites, type 1 diabetes patients had fewer insertions and more deleted nucleotides. For Type 1 diabetes patients, all four CD4+ subsets carried TCRB CDR3s that were moderately but significantly shorter.

Sequencing input: naive CD4+ T cells from blood. The chain joins TRBV9 to TRBJ2-6, with TRBD2 identical over 8 bases. This receptor was identified in a man under 40 with type 1 diabetes. The CDR3 reads CASSQRGSGLAGTSGANVLTF. Written as DNA, the CDR3 is TGTGCCAGCAGCCAAAGGGGTTCAGGGCTAGCGGGTACCTCTGGGGCCAACGTCCTGACTTTC.